The following is a T cell receptor (beta chain) sequence with its context. In the authors' methods: Scientists estimated how many nucleated cells there were by amplifying reference gene primers. This table comes from immunoSEQ multiplex PCR, and its TCRdb copy is limited to in-frame clones, with some not included. For V, J and clone size, that table is used; D and trimming come from the DNA. The data hold about 59,000 clones, with 70% to 90% observed a single time. These data are taken from a study of blood T cell repertoires in COVID-19. Study background: In each case, the material was cDNA or gDNA derived from T cells, B-cell-depleted T cells, or PBMCs.

The Seattle patients joined while their infection was active and were tracked longitudinally afterward. The CDR3 has 15 amino acids. Trimming took 4 bases from V and 3 from J; bases not matched to a gene: 3. Germline V lookup: CDR1 SGHNT, CDR2 YENEEA. The V and J genes are TRBV11-3 and TRBJ1-5; TRBD1 matches at 10 bases. This TCR was recovered from a man aged 60 to 75 with COVID-19, enrolled during active disease. Sample: peripheral blood. CDR3 in DNA: TGTGCCAGCAGCTCCGGGACAGGGGACAATCAGCCCCAGCATTTT. Translated, it gives CASSSGTGDNQPQHF.